The 29 T cell receptor beta chains reported below all come from one sample, sequenced in a study of blood T cells in healthy people across ages. A second PCR of roughly 6 to 12 cycles used a sample-barcoded 5' primer and a J-beta primer mix. A single record per CDR3 protein comes from TCRdb applying MiXCR to the 5' RACE reads. The repertoire has hundreds of thousands of distinct CDR3 sequences, roughly 43% of them found once; the top ten carry under 30%. Specimen: blood. The receptors originated from an elderly man in good health.

The chain combines TRBV20-1 with TRBJ2-7; the D gene could be TRBD1 or TRBD2 (5 bases each). The germline CDR1 and CDR2 sequences are DFQATT and SNEGSKA (reference sequence). The CDR3 extends over 13 amino acids. Deletions cut 0 bases from V and 3 bases from J, with 9 bases between. CDR3 protein: CSAREPGSYEQYF. CDR3 DNA sequence: TGCAGTGCTAGAGAGCCAGGGAGCTACGAGCAGTACTTC.

The rearrangement links TRBV10-3 to TRBJ2-6; D is perhaps TRBD2 (6 bases). Germline CDR1 ENHRY, CDR2 SYGVKD. Trimming took off 6 bases at V and 7 bases at J, with 10 bases between the two ends. CDR3 length equals 13 residues. The CDR3 coding sequence is TGTGCCATCAGCGGGAGTGTCGCCAACGTCCTGACTTTC. As protein: CAISGSVANVLTF.

The chain carries TRBV2 and TRBJ2-5, with TRBD2 matching over 7 bases. CDR1 and CDR2 (germline): SNHLY, FYNNEI. This CDR3 has 14 residues. Trimming at V came to 0 bases and at J to 11 bases, leaving 9 bases not matched to a gene. The CDR3 is CASSEAVGGNEQYF. The CDR3, as DNA: TGTGCCAGCAGTGAAGCCGTGGGGGGGAATGAGCAGTACTTC.

V and J are TRBV15 and TRBJ2-1; 10 nucleotides line up with TRBD1. The CDR3 has 15 residues. CDR1 and CDR2 from the germline V gene are LNHNV and YYDKDF (reference sequence). Trimming cost V 3 bases and J 5 bases; bases outside gene matches: 4. The CDR3 region is CATSSDRGPNNEQFF. CDR3 bases: TGTGCCACCAGCAGCGACAGGGGGCCAAACAATGAGCAGTTCTTC.

This rearrangement joins TRBV20-1 to TRBJ1-1; 10 bases fit TRBD1. The CDR3 runs 14 residues. With V trimmed by 1 base and J by 7 bases, 6 bases remained unmatched. Germline V gene lookup returns CDR1 DFQATT and CDR2 SNEGSKA (reference sequence). The CDR3 bases are TGCAGTGCTAGAGGGACAGGGGGGAGGATTGAAGCTTTCTTT. Translating it yields CSARGTGGRIEAFF.

The chain joins TRBV29-1 to TRBJ1-1; TRBD1 agrees at 10 bases. The CDR3 has 14 residues. Germline CDR1 reads SQVTM; CDR2 reads ANQGSEA. The trim removed 8 bases at V and 6 bases at J, leaving 12 bases unmatched. CDR3 nucleotides: TGCAGCTTCCTAGACAGGGGGCGGGTCCCTGAAGCTTTCTTT. It yields the protein CSFLDRGRVPEAFF.

This sequence joins TRBV7-9 and TRBJ1-3; D unresolved. This CDR3 is 13 amino acids long. The germline gives CDR1 SEHNR, CDR2 FQNEAQ (reference sequence). The V gene lost 7 bases and the J gene lost 4 bases, with 11 bases spanning the gap. The CDR3 sequence: CASTLTEGNTIYF. Written as DNA, the CDR3 is TGTGCCAGCACCCTAACCGAGGGAAACACCATATATTTT.

This clonotype occurred a few times. This chain uses TRBV10-3 with TRBJ2-7, with 9 bases identical to TRBD1. V was clipped by 7 bases and J by 5 bases; unmatched bases: 9. Germline CDR1 ENHRY, CDR2 SYGVKD. The CDR3 runs to 14 residues. The chain's CDR3 is CAIKGQGKTHEQYF. CDR3 coding DNA: TGTGCCATCAAAGGACAGGGGAAAACCCACGAGCAGTACTTC.

This clonotype was picked up one time. This chain connects TRBV30 to TRBJ2-2, with TRBD2 matching over 10 bases. This CDR3 is 14 amino acids long. Looked up from germline, CDR1 is GTSNPN and CDR2 is SVGIG (reference sequence). CDR3 nucleotide sequence: TGTGCTTCCAGGACTAGCGGTACCACCGGGGAGCTGTTTTTT. The encoded protein is CASRTSGTTGELFF.

This clonotype has only a few counts. The CDR3 DNA sequence: TGTGCCACCAGTGCGGACAGACGGTGGGCGCAGTATTTT. This codes for CATSADRRWAQYF. The chain is built from TRBV24-1 and TRBJ2-3; a possible D gene is TRBD1 (6 bases). V gave up 5 bases and J gave up 10 bases, with 15 bases separating them. Germline values: CDR1 KGHDR, CDR2 SFDVKD. This CDR3 has 13 amino acids.

J is TRBJ2-4 and V is TRBV10-3; no firm D call. Near its end, the DNA agrees better with TRBJ2-7, so the J call may be wrong. This CDR3 contains 14 residues. Germline V lookup: CDR1 ENHRY, CDR2 SYGVKD. CDR3 sequence reads: CAISGGQEAYEQYF. The CDR3 nucleotides are TGTGCCATCAGTGGGGGTCAGGAAGCCTACGAGCAGTACTTC.

Comment on this clonotype: Sequence at one end of the junction differs from germline and may be a read error. The chain recombines TRBV2 with TRBJ2-5; perhaps TRBD2 as D (6 bases). The J call may be wrong; the DNA end is better matched by TRBJ2-7. The CDR3 is 15 amino acids. Germline CDR1 SNHLY, CDR2 FYNNEI. The DNA of the CDR3 is TGTGTCAGCAGTGAAAGGACGGGGGTTAGTCGCGAGCAGTACTTC. Amino acid sequence: CVSSERTGVSREQYF.

The V gene is TRBV10-2, the J gene TRBJ2-3; the D gene is possibly TRBD1 (6 bases). From germline, CDR1 is WSHSY and CDR2 SAAADI. The ends were cut back, 2 bases at V and 2 bases at J, with 11 bases in the middle. This CDR3 comprises 15 residues. CDR3 protein: CASSEIDRNTDTQYF. In DNA, the CDR3 is TGCGCCAGCAGTGAGATAGACAGGAACACAGATACGCAGTATTTT.

V gene TRBV7-8 combines with J gene TRBJ2-1; 10 bases fit TRBD2. Germline lookup yields CDR1 SGHVS and CDR2 FQNEAQ. V was pared by 5 bases and J by 7 bases, with 5 bases of the junction left unmatched. The CDR3 loop spans 14 amino acids. The CDR3 DNA is TGTGCCAGCAGCGCTAGCGGGAGAGGGAATGAGCAGTTCTTC. Translating gives CASSASGRGNEQFF.

J is TRBJ2-7 and V is TRBV10-1; 10 bases line up with TRBD1. Germline CDR1 and CDR2: WNHNN and SYGVQD (reference sequence). CDR3 length equals 14 residues. Unmatched junction bases numbered 3, after V lost 5 bases and J lost 2 bases. The DNA for the CDR3 is TGCGCCAGCAGTAAGACAGGGGGCGCCTACGAGCAGTACTTC. Translating gives CASSKTGGAYEQYF.

V usage is TRBV20-1 and J usage is TRBJ2-1, with 14 bases lining up with TRBD2. This CDR3 contains 17 residues. The V and J ends lost 5 bases and 10 bases, in that order; junction bases with no gene match: 16. Germline-derived CDR1 and CDR2 are DFQATT and SNEGSKA (reference sequence). The CDR3, as DNA: TGCAGTGCTTCAACCCATCACGGGACTAGCGGGAGTGACGAGCAGTTCTTC. Its translation is CSASTHHGTSGSDEQFF.

This chain links TRBV5-1 with TRBJ2-7, with 7 bases that match TRBD2. The CDR3 contains 14 residues. Germline values: CDR1 SGHRS, CDR2 YFSETQ. The trim removed 3 bases at V and 6 bases at J, leaving 9 bases unmatched. The CDR3 sequence: CASSSRDYRAEQYF. The DNA for the CDR3 is TGCGCCAGCAGCTCCCGGGACTACCGGGCCGAGCAGTACTTC.

The rearrangement links TRBV7-2 to TRBJ1-1; D not resolved. Germline-derived CDR1 and CDR2 are SGHTA and FQGNSA. The ends were cut back, 5 bases at V and 1 base at J, with 8 bases in the middle. This CDR3 has 13 amino acids. This CDR3 reads CASSGQSNTEAFF. In DNA, the CDR3 is TGTGCCAGCAGCGGCCAATCGAACACTGAAGCTTTCTTT.

The sample holds a few counts of this clonotype. The rearrangement uses TRBV5-1 and TRBJ1-1; 8 nucleotides line up with TRBD1. The CDR3 length is 15 residues. Germline-derived CDR1 and CDR2 are SGHRS and YFSETQ. Trimming cost V 0 bases and J 3 bases; bases outside gene matches: 4. For the CDR3, the DNA is TGCGCCAGCAGCTTGGACCCAGGGGGCTACACTGAAGCTTTCTTT. This gives the protein CASSLDPGGYTEAFF. The whole variable domain, remainder taken from reference TRBV5-1 and TRBJ1-1, is KAGVTQTPRYLIKTRGQQVTLSCSPISGHRSVSWYQQTPGQGLQFLFEYFSETQRNKGNFPGRFSGRQFSNSRSEMNVSTLELGDSALYLCASSLDPGGYTEAFFGQGTRLTVV.

This clonotype showed up just once. V gene TRBV4-3 combines with J gene TRBJ1-6; D is unclear. Trimming pared 0 bases from V and 8 bases from J, leaving 14 bases between. The CDR3 extends over 16 amino acids. The germline gives CDR1 LGHNA, CDR2 YSLEER. Here the CDR3 DNA reads TGCGCCAGCAGCCAAGATTCCGGCAGAGAGGATTCACCCCTCCACTTT. Translating it yields CASSQDSGREDSPLHF.

The rearrangement uses TRBV29-1 and TRBJ2-1; D call uncertain. The ends were cut back, 8 bases at V and 5 bases at J, with 13 bases in the middle. The CDR3 runs to 12 residues. The germline gives CDR1 SQVTM, CDR2 ANQGSEA. CDR3 DNA: TGCAGCTTACTCGGACGGAACAATGAGCAGTTCTTC. Translating it yields CSLLGRNNEQFF.

The genes are TRBV6-6 and TRBJ2-7, with D possibly being TRBD2 (6 bases). Germline CDR1 MNHNY, CDR2 SVGAGI (reference sequence). The CDR3 spans 17 residues. V was pared by 2 bases and J by 2 bases, with 19 bases between. CDR3 residues: CASSYRASAGATYEQYF. The CDR3 DNA reads TGTGCCAGCAGTTACAGGGCTAGCGCGGGTGCAACCTACGAGCAGTACTTC.

The V call is TRBV11-1, the J call TRBJ2-1, with 11 nucleotides matching TRBD2. The CDR3 extends over 14 amino acids. In germline, CDR1 is SGHAT, CDR2 FQDESV (reference sequence). The J segment lost 15 bases and the V segment lost 5 bases, leaving 12 bases of the junction unmatched. The CDR3 loop reads CASSPAGLAGGVFF. CDR3 in DNA: TGTGCCAGCAGCCCGGCTGGTCTAGCGGGGGGTGTGTTCTTC.

The chain joins TRBV15 to TRBJ2-1; 14 bases map to TRBD2. CDR1 LNHNV and CDR2 YYDKDF come from the germline V gene (reference sequence). With V trimmed by 6 bases and J by 11 bases, 12 bases remained unmatched. The CDR3 is 16 residues long. For the CDR3, the DNA is TGTGCCACCAGTACGACTAGCGGGAGGGCCGAAGTCAAGCAGTTCTTC. It translates to CATSTTSGRAEVKQFF.

The CDR3 bases are TGTGCCAGCAGTTTGAGGGAGGGCGGGAACAATGAGCAGTTCTTC. This codes for CASSLREGGNNEQFF. The chain links TRBV12-3 or TRBV12-4 to TRBJ2-1; 7 bases agree with TRBD2. V dropped 3 bases and J dropped 5; count of bases not matched to a gene: 7. The CDR3 loop spans 15 amino acids.

V and J are TRBV6-6 and TRBJ2-2; D possibly corresponds to TRBD2 (5 bases). The CDR3 runs 13 residues. Germline V gene data show CDR1 as MNHNY and CDR2 as SVGAGI (reference sequence). V lost 7 bases to trimming and J lost 5 bases, with 11 bases between them. This CDR3 reads CASTVEETGELFF. CDR3 DNA: TGTGCCAGCACCGTGGAGGAGACCGGGGAGCTGTTTTTT.

The sample holds many counts of this clonotype. A much larger clone differs by one base, so this may be a read error. The V gene is TRBV6-5, the J gene TRBJ2-1; 9 bases are shared with TRBD2. Trimming at V came to 5 bases and at J to 7 bases, leaving 12 bases not matched to a gene. The germline V gene has CDR1 MNHEY and CDR2 SVGAGI. The CDR3 is made up of 16 amino acids. CDR3 DNA: TGTGCCAGCAGTCGCCTTGTAGCGGGAGCATTAAATGAGCAGTTCTTC. Translating gives CASSRLVAGALNEQFF.

This chain joins TRBV7-9 and TRBJ1-3; D unresolved. Germline CDR1 reads SEHNR; CDR2 reads FQNEAQ (reference sequence). Trimming took off 7 bases at V and 2 bases at J, with 9 bases between the two ends. The CDR3 has 13 residues. DNA for the CDR3: TGTGCCAGCACCCGAGGCCCTGGAAACACCATATATTTT. This encodes CASTRGPGNTIYF.

The chain employs TRBV28 and TRBJ2-7; TRBD1 matches at 8 bases. Germline V gene lookup returns CDR1 MDHEN and CDR2 SYDVKM. The CDR3 has 14 residues. The junction had 8 bases not matched to a gene; V was cut back by 5 bases and J by 5 bases. As DNA, the CDR3 is TGTGCCAGCAGTCAGGACAGGGTTGGCGACGAGCAGTACTTC. This sequence encodes CASSQDRVGDEQYF.